The sequence of this TCR beta chain was determined in a study of shared clonotypes between healthy human individuals. Findings of the study overall: Across subsets, estimated richness was generally greater for naive than for memory populations.

Using immunoSEQ multiplex PCR, the repertoire was profiled, and TCRdb retains in-frame clones only, with some absent. This table has some 980,000 clones, approximately 76% appearing once. A word on this clone: Its matching antigen is unknown.

There are 13 residues in the CDR3. CDR1 and CDR2 (germline): MNHNS, SASEGT. Trimming removed 6 bases from V and 3 bases from J, with 12 bases in between. The chain couples TRBV6-1 to TRBJ2-7; D gene ambiguous. Sequencing used memory CD4+ T cells sorted from blood. Subset: CD45RA-negative fraction. This receptor was taken from a man younger than 35 in good health. The DNA for the CDR3 is TGTGCCAGCAGCGTTGTAGGCCGCTACGAGCAGTACTTC. Translating gives CASSVVGRYEQYF.